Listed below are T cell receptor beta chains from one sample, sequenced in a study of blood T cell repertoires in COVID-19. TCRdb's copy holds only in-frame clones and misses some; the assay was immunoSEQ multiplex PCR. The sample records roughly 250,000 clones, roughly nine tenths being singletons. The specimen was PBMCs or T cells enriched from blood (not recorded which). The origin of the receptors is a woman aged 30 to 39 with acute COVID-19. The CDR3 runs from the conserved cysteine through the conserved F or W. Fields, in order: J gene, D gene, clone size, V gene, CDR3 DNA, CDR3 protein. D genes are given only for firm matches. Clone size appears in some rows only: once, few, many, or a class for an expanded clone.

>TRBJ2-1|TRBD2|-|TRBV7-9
TGTGCCAGCAGCTTAGCGCGTAGAGCGGGATATAGTAATGAGCAGTTCTTC
CASSLARRAGYSNEQFF
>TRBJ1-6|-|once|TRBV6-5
TGTGCCAGCAGAACGAGGGACTCCTATAATTCACCCCTCCACTTT
CASRTRDSYNSPLHF
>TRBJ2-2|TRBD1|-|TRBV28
TGTGCCAGCATACAGGGGGCTCTGGGTGAGAACACCGGGGAGCTGTTTTTT
CASIQGALGENTGELFF
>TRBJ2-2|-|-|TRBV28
TGTGCCAGCAAACACAACACCGGGGAGCTGTTTTTT
CASKHNTGELFF
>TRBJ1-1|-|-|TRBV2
TGTGCCAGCAGTGAGACACCACCCACTGAAGCTTTCTTT
CASSETPPTEAFF
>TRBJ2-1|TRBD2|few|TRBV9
TGTGCCAGCAGCCCTCTTTGGACTAGCTCCTACAATGAGCAGTTCTTC
CASSPLWTSSYNEQFF
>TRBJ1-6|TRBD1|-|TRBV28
TGTGCCAGCAGGACCGGACAGGGTCGTGTTACCCTCCACTTT
CASRTGQGRVTLHF
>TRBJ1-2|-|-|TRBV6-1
TGTGCCAGCAGTGAATTAGAGGGCTACACCTTC
CASSELEGYTF
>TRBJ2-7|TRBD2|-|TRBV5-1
TGCGCCAGCAGCTTGTATCTAGCGGGAGGCGAGCAGTACTTC
CASSLYLAGGEQYF
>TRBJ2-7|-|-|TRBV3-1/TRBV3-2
TGTGCCAGCAGCCAAGATTTGAGTATATACGAGCAGTACTTC
CASSQDLSIYEQYF
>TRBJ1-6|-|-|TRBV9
TGTGCCAGCAGCGAACCGAGGAGCTCCTATAATTCACCCCTCCACTTT
CASSEPRSSYNSPLHF
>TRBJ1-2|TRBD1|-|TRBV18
TGTGCCAGCTCAGAGGGGACAGGCCCCGTCTATGGCTACACCTTC
CASSEGTGPVYGYTF
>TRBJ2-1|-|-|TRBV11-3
TGTGCCAGCAGCCATAGCGGAGCCGCACGGGAGCAGTTCTTC
CASSHSGAAREQFF
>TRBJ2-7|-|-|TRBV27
TGTGCCAGCAAGGTCAGGGGCGGGCGCGACGAGCAGTACTTC
CASKVRGGRDEQYF
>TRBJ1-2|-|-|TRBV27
TGTGCCAGCAGTTTATACGACCCCAGGGCTAACTATGGCTACACCTTC
CASSLYDPRANYGYTF
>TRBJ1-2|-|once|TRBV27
TGTGCCAGCAGTTTGGCCCCAGCTAACTATGGCTACACCTTC
CASSLAPANYGYTF
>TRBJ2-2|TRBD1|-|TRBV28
TGTGCCAGCAGTCAGACAGGGGCCGGGGAGCTGTTTTTT
CASSQTGAGELFF
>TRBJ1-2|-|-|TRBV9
TGTGCCAGCAGTAGATTTGGTTTGGCTAACTATGGCTACACCTTC
CASSRFGLANYGYTF
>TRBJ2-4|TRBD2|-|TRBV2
TGTGCCAGCAGTGGGTTAGCGGGGGGCCTGTACTTC
CASSGLAGGLYF
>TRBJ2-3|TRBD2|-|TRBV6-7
TGTGCCAGCAGTTGCTCGGGACTAGCGGGAGGGCCCGGACTCGCAGATACGCAGTATTTT
CASSCSGLAGGPGLADTQYF
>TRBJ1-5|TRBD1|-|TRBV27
TGTGCCAGCCAGGGACAGGGGGGACAGCCCCAGCATTTT
CASQGQGGQPQHF
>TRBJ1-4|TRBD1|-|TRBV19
TGTGCCAGTAGTATCCACAGGGGGCGGATTGAAAAACTGTTTTTT
CASSIHRGRIEKLFF
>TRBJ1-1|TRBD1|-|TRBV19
TGTGCCAGTAGTCGGACAGGGGTTCCGAACACTGAAGCTTTCTTT
CASSRTGVPNTEAFF
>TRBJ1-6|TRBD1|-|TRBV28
TGTGCCAGCAGTTTATGGCAGGGGGCTAATTCACCCCTCCACTTT
CASSLWQGANSPLHF
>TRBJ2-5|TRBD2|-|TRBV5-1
TGCGCCAGCAGCCCGTTCCAGCGGGGGCTTGAGACCCAGTACTTC
CASSPFQRGLETQYF
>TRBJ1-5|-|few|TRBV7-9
TGTGCCAGCAGCTCCCTCGGACAGAGCAATCAGCCCCAGCATTTT
CASSSLGQSNQPQHF
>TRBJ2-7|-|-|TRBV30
TGTGCCTGGAGCCCGATGGGGGGAGGTGGAGAGCAGTACTTC
CAWSPMGGGGEQYF
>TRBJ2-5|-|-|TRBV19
TGTGCCAGTAGTTTAAACTCCAAGGGGGAGACCCAGTACTTC
CASSLNSKGETQYF
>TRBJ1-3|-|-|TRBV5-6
TGTGCCAGCAGCTTGTGGAGCTCTGGAAACACCATATATTTT
CASSLWSSGNTIYF
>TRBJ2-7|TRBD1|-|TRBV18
TGTGCCAGCTCACTCTGGACCGGACAGGGAAGTGGCAGGGAGCAGTACTTC
CASSLWTGQGSGREQYF
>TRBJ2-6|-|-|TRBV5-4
TGTGCCAGCAGCCAGGCAAGCTCTGGGGCCAACGTCCTGACTTTC
CASSQASSGANVLTF
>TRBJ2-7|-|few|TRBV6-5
TGTGCCAGCAGTTACTGGCAGGGGAGGGACGAGCAGTACTTC
CASSYWQGRDEQYF
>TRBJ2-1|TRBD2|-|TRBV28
TGTGCCAGCAGTCCCCCAGCGGGGCTGGGAAATGAGCAGTTCTTC
CASSPPAGLGNEQFF
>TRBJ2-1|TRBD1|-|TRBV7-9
TGTGCCAGCAGCTGGGGACAGCCCCTACAATCCTACAATGAGCAGTTCTTC
CASSWGQPLQSYNEQFF
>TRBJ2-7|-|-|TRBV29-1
TGCAGCGTCCAGGCCCCAAACTCCTACGAGCAGTACTTC
CSVQAPNSYEQYF
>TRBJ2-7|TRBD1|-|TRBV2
TGTGCCAGCAGTGGGCGACAGGGGGGATTCTACGAGCAGTACTTC
CASSGRQGGFYEQYF
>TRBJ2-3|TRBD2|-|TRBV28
TGTGCCAGCAGGACTAGCGAATTCACAGATACGCAGTATTTT
CASRTSEFTDTQYF
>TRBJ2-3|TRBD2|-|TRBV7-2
TGTGCCAGCAGCTTAGTAGCGGGTCCCAAATTGGATACGCAGTATTTT
CASSLVAGPKLDTQYF
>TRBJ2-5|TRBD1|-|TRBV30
TGTGCCTGGAGTCCGGACAGGGGGCGGGAGACCCAGTACTTC
CAWSPDRGRETQYF
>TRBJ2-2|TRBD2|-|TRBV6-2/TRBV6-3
TGTGCCAGCAGCCTACTAGCGGGATTGAACACCGGGGAGCTGTTTTTT
CASSLLAGLNTGELFF
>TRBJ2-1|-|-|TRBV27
TGTGCCAGCATGAGGAGCCGCTCCTACAATGAGCAGTTCTTC
CASMRSRSYNEQFF
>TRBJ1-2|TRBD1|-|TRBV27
TGTGCCAGCAGTTTACAGGGGGTTGGTGGCTACACCTTC
CASSLQGVGGYTF
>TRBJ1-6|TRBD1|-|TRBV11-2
TGTGCCAGCAGCTTCGGGTCAGGGGGCCATAATTCACCCCTCCACTTT
CASSFGSGGHNSPLHF
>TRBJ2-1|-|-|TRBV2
TGTGCCAGCAGTGTGGAGGCCGGGTTTAGCTCCTACAATGAGCAGTTCTTC
CASSVEAGFSSYNEQFF
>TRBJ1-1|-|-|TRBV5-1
TGCGCCAGCAGCTATCTAGCGGGACCGGAGGGGGCTTTCTTT
CASSYLAGPEGAFF
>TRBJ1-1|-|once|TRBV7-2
TGTGCCAGCAGCTTTGCCCGGCGAGGGAGGGACACTGAAGCTTTCTTT
CASSFARRGRDTEAFF
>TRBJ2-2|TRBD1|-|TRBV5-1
TGCGCCAGCAGCCACGGACAGGCTAAGTCCGGGGAGCTGTTTTTT
CASSHGQAKSGELFF
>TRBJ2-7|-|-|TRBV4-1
TGCGCCAGCAGCCAAGGGGGCCTATCTCGCGAGCAGTACTTC
CASSQGGLSREQYF
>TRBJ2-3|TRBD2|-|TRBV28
TGTGCCAGCAGTTCCCTACCCGGGACTAGCGGGGGGGCGAGGGGTACGCAGTATTTT
CASSSLPGTSGGARGTQYF
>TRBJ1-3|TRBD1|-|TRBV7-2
TGTGCCAGCAGCTTAGTTGGGACAGGGCGAACTGGAAACACCATATATTTT
CASSLVGTGRTGNTIYF
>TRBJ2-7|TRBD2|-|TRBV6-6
TGTGCCAGCAGTTACTCGGCTAGCGGGAGTTCCTACGAGCAGTACTTC
CASSYSASGSSYEQYF
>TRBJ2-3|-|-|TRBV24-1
TGTGCCACCAGGGGTAGCGTGGGCACAGATACGCAGTATTTT
CATRGSVGTDTQYF
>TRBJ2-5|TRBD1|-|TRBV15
TGTGCCACCAGCGGGGGACAGCCATCAGAGACCCAGTACTTC
CATSGGQPSETQYF
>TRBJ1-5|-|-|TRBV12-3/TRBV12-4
TGTGCCGTACAGGGAGGCAATCAGCCCCAGCATTTT
CAVQGGNQPQHF
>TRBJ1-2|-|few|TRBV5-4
TGTGCCAGCAGCGACGCTACTAATAACTATGGCTACACCTTC
CASSDATNNYGYTF
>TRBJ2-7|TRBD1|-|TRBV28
TGTGCCAGCAACCCCGCGGACAGGGTCGTGGCGCAGTACTTC
CASNPADRVVAQYF
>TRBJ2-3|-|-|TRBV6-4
TGTGCCAGCAGTGACGGCGGGGTGAGCACAGATACGCAGTATTTT
CASSDGGVSTDTQYF
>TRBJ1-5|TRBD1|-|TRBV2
TGTGCCAGCAGTCAACAGGGGAAGGGTCAGCCCCAGCATTTT
CASSQQGKGQPQHF
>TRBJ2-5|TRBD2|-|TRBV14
TGTGCCAGCAGCCCCTGGACCGGGACTAGCGGGAGTGAGACCCAGTACTTC
CASSPWTGTSGSETQYF